The source of this T cell receptor (beta chain) is a study of blood T cell repertoires in COVID-19. Germline trimming cut 4 bases from V and 1 base from J; bases unmatched to any gene: 4. CDR1 and CDR2 from the germline V gene are SGHNT and YYREEE (reference sequence). The CDR3 sequence is 14 residues long. Original processing notes: It was from reference gene primer amplification that nucleated cell counts were estimated. Data came from immunoSEQ multiplex PCR; TCRdb stores just in-frame clones and leaves some out. Clone size and the V and J calls come from that table; the DNA yielded D and trimming. The profile shows around 340,000 clones, around nine tenths of them singletons.

This chain uses TRBV5-4 with TRBJ1-1, with 7 bases identical to TRBD1. The sequenced sample was peripheral blood. The clonotype originates from a woman aged 60 to 75 with COVID-19, enrolled during active disease. CDR3 region: CASSAGQKNTEAFF. CDR3 DNA: TGTGCCAGCAGCGCGGGACAGAAGAACACTGAAGCTTTCTTT.